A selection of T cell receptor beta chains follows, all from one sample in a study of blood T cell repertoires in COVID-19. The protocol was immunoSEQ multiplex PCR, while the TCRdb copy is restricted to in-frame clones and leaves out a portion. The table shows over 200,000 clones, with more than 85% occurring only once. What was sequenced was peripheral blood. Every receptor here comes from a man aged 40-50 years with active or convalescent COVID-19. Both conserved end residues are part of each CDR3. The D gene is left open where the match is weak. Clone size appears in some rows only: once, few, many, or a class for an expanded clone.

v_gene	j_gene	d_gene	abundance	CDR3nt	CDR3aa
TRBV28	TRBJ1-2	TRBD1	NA	TGTGCCAGCAGTTTGTCCATCCGGACAGGAGGACGACGCGGCTACACCTTC	CASSLSIRTGGRRGYTF
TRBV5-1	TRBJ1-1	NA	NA	TGCGCCAGCAGCTCGGAGGCGGGGGTGGCTGAAGCTTTCTTT	CASSSEAGVAEAFF
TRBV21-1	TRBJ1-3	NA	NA	TGTGCCAGCAGCAAGGAAGAGAGGGGAAACACCATATATTTT	CASSKEERGNTIYF
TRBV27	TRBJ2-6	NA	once	TGTGCCAGCAGTCTTCAGGGTGAGTATTGGTGGAAATGCTCTGGGGCCAACGTCCTGACTTTC	CASSLQGEYWWKCSGANVLTF
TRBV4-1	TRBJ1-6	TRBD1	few	TGCGCCAGCAGCCAAGGGACAGGGCGAAACTCCTATAATTCACCCCTCCACTTT	CASSQGTGRNSYNSPLHF
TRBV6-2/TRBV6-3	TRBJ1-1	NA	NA	TGTGCCAGCAGTTATCTCGGGGCTGAAGCTTTCTTT	CASSYLGAEAFF
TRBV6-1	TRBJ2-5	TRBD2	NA	TGTGCCAGCAGTGAAGGACTAGCGGGAGAAATCCGACGGTACCAAGAGACCCAGTACTTC	CASSEGLAGEIRRYQETQYF
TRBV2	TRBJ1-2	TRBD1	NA	TGTGCCAGCAGTGCGGGACAGGGGGCGTTTTATGGCTACACCTTC	CASSAGQGAFYGYTF
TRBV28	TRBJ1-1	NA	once	TGTGCCACGAATTGGGGGCCTGAAGCTTTCTTT	CATNWGPEAFF
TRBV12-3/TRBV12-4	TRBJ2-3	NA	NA	TGTGCCAGCAGCGCCCCCGCGGAAAGTCCGTATTTT	CASSAPAESPYF
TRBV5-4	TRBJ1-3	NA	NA	TGTGCCAGCATCGAGAGGGGGGGCTGGGGAAACACCATATATTTT	CASIERGGWGNTIYF
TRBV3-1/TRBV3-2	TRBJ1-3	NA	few	TGTGCCAGCAGCCAAGGCAGGGTAGGCGGAAACACCATATATTTT	CASSQGRVGGNTIYF
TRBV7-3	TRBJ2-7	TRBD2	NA	TGTGCCAGCAGCCCCGATAGCGGGAGATCCTACGAGCAGTACTTC	CASSPDSGRSYEQYF
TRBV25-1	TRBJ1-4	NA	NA	TGTGCCAGCAGTGAATATACCCCCAGGCTTAATGAAAAACTGTTTTTT	CASSEYTPRLNEKLFF
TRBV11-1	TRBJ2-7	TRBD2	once	TGTGCCAGCAGCGAAAGAACGGGGGGGGTCTCCTACGAGCAGTACTTC	CASSERTGGVSYEQYF
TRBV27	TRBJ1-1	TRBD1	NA	TGTGCCAGCAGTCCCCAGGGGGTAGGCGCTTTCTTT	CASSPQGVGAFF
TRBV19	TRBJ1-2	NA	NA	TGTGCCAGTAGCTCAGGGTGGTATGGCTACACCTTC	CASSSGWYGYTF
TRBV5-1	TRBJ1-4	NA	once	TGCGCCAGCAGCTTGTTCGGTGTAACTAATGAAAAACTGTTTTTT	CASSLFGVTNEKLFF
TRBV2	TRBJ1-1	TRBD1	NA	TGTGCCAGCAGTGACAACGTAACGCCGGGACAGTCACGGGCTTTCTTT	CASSDNVTPGQSRAFF
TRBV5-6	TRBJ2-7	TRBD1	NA	TGTGCCAGCAGCTCTCCAGGGGGATGGTATGGCGAGCAGTACTTC	CASSSPGGWYGEQYF
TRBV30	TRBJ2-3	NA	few	TGTGCCTGGAGTGAAAAAACTAGCACAGATACGCAGTATTTT	CAWSEKTSTDTQYF
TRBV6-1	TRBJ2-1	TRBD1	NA	TGTGCCAGCAGTGAAAGGGTGACAGGGCACAATGAGCAGTTCTTC	CASSERVTGHNEQFF
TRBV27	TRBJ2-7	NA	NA	TGTGCCAGCAGCGTCGGGTCCGAACAGTACTTC	CASSVGSEQYF
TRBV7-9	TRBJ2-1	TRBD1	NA	TGTGCCAGCAGCCCAAACAACAGAGGACAGGGCTACAATGAGCAGTTCTTC	CASSPNNRGQGYNEQFF
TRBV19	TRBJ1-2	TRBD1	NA	TGTGCCAGTCTCGGACCGGGACAGAGGGGTTTGGCAGGTGGAGGCTACACCTTC	CASLGPGQRGLAGGGYTF
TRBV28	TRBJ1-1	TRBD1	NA	TGTGCCAGCAGTCCTTACAGGGGAGGAACTGAAGCTTTCTTT	CASSPYRGGTEAFF
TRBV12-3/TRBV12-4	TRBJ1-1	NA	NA	TGTGCCAGCAGTTTCGGGTCGAACACTGAAGCTTTCTTT	CASSFGSNTEAFF
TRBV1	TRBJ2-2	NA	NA	TGCACCAGCAGCCAAGACGGAGGGAGGGGTGCCGGGGAGCTGTTTTTT	CTSSQDGGRGAGELFF
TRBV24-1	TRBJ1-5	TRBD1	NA	TGTGCCACCACTGAGGAAGGGGGCGCAGAGCAGCCCCAGCATTTT	CATTEEGGAEQPQHF
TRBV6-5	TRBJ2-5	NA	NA	TGTGCCAGCAGTTACTCGAAGAGGCAGCGCCAAGAGACCCAGTACTTC	CASSYSKRQRQETQYF
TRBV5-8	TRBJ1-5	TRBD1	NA	TGTGCCAGCAGCTGGACAGGGAAGCCCCAGCATTTT	CASSWTGKPQHF
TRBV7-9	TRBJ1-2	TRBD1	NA	TGTGCCAGCAGCCCCCGGGGGACAGGGACTCTCGGTGGCTACACCTTC	CASSPRGTGTLGGYTF
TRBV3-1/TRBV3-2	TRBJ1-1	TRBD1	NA	TGTGCCAGCAGCCAGCCCGGACAGGCCCGGAGCACTGAAGCTTTCTTT	CASSQPGQARSTEAFF
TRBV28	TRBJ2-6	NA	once	TGTGCCAGCAGTTCCTATTCCCAGGGGACTGGGGCCAACGTCCTGACTTTC	CASSSYSQGTGANVLTF
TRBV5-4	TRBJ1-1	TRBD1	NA	TGTGCCAGCAGCGCCGGGGTAGGGGGCTTCGATGCTTTCTTT	CASSAGVGGFDAFF
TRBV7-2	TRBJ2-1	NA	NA	TGTGCCAGCAGGCTCCCGTCGAGGGGGAATGAGCAGTTCTTC	CASRLPSRGNEQFF
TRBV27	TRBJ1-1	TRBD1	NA	TGTGCCAGCAGGACTTGGGACAGGGGGGACACTGAAGCTTTCTTT	CASRTWDRGDTEAFF
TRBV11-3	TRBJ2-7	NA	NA	TGTGCCAGCAGCTTAGCTGAGGCCTACGAGCAGTACTTC	CASSLAEAYEQYF
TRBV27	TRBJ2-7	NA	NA	TGTGCCAGCAGTCTCAATTTAGGAGTTCCCTACGAGCAGTACTTC	CASSLNLGVPYEQYF
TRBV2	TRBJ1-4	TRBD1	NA	TGTGCCAGCAGTGTCACGACAGGGGGTGGTAATGAAAAACTGTTTTTT	CASSVTTGGGNEKLFF
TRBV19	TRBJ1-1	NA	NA	TGTGCCACCTCAGGAAAGAACACTGAAGCTTTCTTT	CATSGKNTEAFF
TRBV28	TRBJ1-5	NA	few	TGTGCCAGCCGCCCCTATAGCAATCAGCCCCAGCATTTT	CASRPYSNQPQHF
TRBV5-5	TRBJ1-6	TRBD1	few	TGTGCCAGCAGCCGCGAGGGACAGGGATCACCCCTCCACTTT	CASSREGQGSPLHF
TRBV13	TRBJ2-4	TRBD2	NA	TGTGCCAGCAGCCTCCGGACTAGCGGGAGAGGTGAGGCCAAAAACATTCAGTACTTC	CASSLRTSGRGEAKNIQYF
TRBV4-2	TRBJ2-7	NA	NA	TGTGCCAGCAGCCAAGATGCTCCAGGGGCTCCCTCCTACGAGCAGTACTTC	CASSQDAPGAPSYEQYF
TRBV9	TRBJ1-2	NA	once	TGTGCCAGCAGCGGCCTTGCGGGGGGCTACACCTTC	CASSGLAGGYTF
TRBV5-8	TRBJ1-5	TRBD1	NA	TGTGCCAGCAGCTTGGATGACGGGACAGGGGTTTATAGCAATCAGCCCCAGCATTTT	CASSLDDGTGVYSNQPQHF
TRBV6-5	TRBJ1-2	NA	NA	TGTGCCAGCAGTTACGGTGAAGGCGGCTATGGCTACACCTTC	CASSYGEGGYGYTF
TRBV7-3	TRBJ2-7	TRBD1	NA	TGTGCCAGCAGCTTAACCCCGGGACAGGGGGCCGGCGAGCAGTACTTC	CASSLTPGQGAGEQYF
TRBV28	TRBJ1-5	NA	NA	TGTGCCAGCACCCCGATCTATAGCAATCAGCCCCAGCATTTT	CASTPIYSNQPQHF
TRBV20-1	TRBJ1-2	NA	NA	TGCAGTGCTAGTTTCAGGGGTGACTATGGCTACACCTTC	CSASFRGDYGYTF
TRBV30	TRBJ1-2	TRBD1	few	TGTGCCTGTCGTACCTTAGACAGGGGTACAGCGGGCTACACCTTC	CACRTLDRGTAGYTF
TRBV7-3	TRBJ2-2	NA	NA	TGTGCCAGCAGCTTAAGAATAGCCGGGGAGCTGTTTTTT	CASSLRIAGELFF
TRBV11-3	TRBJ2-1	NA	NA	TGTGCCAGCAGCTTAGATCCTCTGAGTAGTGAGCAGTTCTTC	CASSLDPLSSEQFF
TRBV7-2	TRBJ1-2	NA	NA	TGTGCCAGCAGCTTAGGGGGCGGTAATGGCTACACCTTC	CASSLGGGNGYTF
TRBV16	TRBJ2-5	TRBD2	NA	TGTGCCAGCAGCCAATTCGCCGGGGGAGGGGAGACCCAGTACTTC	CASSQFAGGGETQYF
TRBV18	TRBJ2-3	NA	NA	TGTGCCAGCTCACCACCAACGCGAGGAGATACGCAGTATTTT	CASSPPTRGDTQYF
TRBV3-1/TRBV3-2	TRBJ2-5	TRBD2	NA	TGTGCCAGCAGCCAAGATTTGGCTAGCGGGAGCCAAGAGACCCAGTACTTC	CASSQDLASGSQETQYF
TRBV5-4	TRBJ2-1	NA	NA	TGTGCCAGCAGCCGGTTGGATAGGGGGGAGGGTCTGTTCTTC	CASSRLDRGEGLFF